One sample yielded the 15 T cell receptor beta chains listed below, sequenced in a study of identical twins. One entry per CDR3 protein, called by TCRdb with MiXCR from the 5' RACE reads. This table has some 200,000 distinct CDR3 sequences, 6.5% to 8.5% appearing once. These records were also assigned to another study, of yellow fever vaccine responses in identical twins.

Source material: memory (CD45RO+) T cells sorted from blood. The receptors were gathered from a woman aged 18-30 years in good health.

This sequence joins TRBV6-5 and TRBJ1-2; D is uncertain. This CDR3 has 15 amino acids. The V end lost 0 bases, the J end lost 3 bases, and 11 bases lay between the germline ends. CDR1 is MNHEY and CDR2 is SVGAGI in the germline V gene. CDR3 sequence: CASSYSRGIDYGYTF. CDR3 coding DNA: TGTGCCAGCAGTTACTCGAGAGGGATAGACTATGGCTACACCTTC.

The CDR3 coding sequence is TGTGCCAGCAGCGAACTAGCAGGAAGCACAGATACGCAGTATTTT. Its translation is CASSELAGSTDTQYF. The J gene is TRBJ2-3, the V gene TRBV6-4, with D perhaps TRBD2 (6 bases). CDR3 length equals 15 residues. CDR1 is MRHNA and CDR2 is SNTAGT in the germline V gene. Trimming cost V 6 bases and J 0 bases, with 13 bases left between them.

This clonotype was observed a handful of times. A much larger clone sits a single nucleotide away, making a read error possible. The CDR3: CASSPEGIGIYEQYF. CDR3 DNA sequence: TGTGCCAGCAGTCCGGAAGGGATAGGGATCTACGAGCAGTACTTC. J is TRBJ2-7 and V is TRBV12-3 or TRBV12-4; D remains unclear. The CDR3 runs to 15 residues. Deletions cut 5 bases from V and 3 bases from J, with 17 bases between.

Comment on this clonotype: The junction differs from germline at one of its ends, possibly a read error. The V call is TRBV12-3 or TRBV12-4, the J call TRBJ2-2, with 11 bases matching TRBD2. CDR3 size: 18 residues. CDR3 residues: CARSLSSSGGAGTGELFF. CDR3 nucleotides: TGTGCCCGCAGTTTAAGTAGTAGCGGGGGGGCCGGGACCGGGGAGCTGTTTTTT.

This clonotype was recorded a few times. The J gene is TRBJ2-3, the V gene TRBV7-3, with 8 bases aligning to TRBD2. The CDR3 has 16 residues. J gave up 0 bases and V 5 bases, and 7 bases lay outside the gene matches. The germline CDR1 and CDR2 sequences are SGHTA and FQGTGA. This CDR3 reads CASSPRGGPSTDTQYF. CDR3 DNA: TGTGCCAGCAGCCCTCGGGGGGGGCCTAGCACAGATACGCAGTATTTT.

This chain connects TRBV11-2 to TRBJ2-2; tentatively, D is TRBD1 or TRBD2 (5 bases each). The germline V gene has CDR1 SGHAT and CDR2 FQNNGV. This CDR3 has 17 residues. Trimming took off 0 bases at V and 2 bases at J, with 13 bases between the two ends. CDR3 sequence: CASSLEVRGPNTGELFF. CDR3 bases: TGTGCCAGCAGCTTAGAGGTTCGGGGCCCCAACACCGGGGAGCTGTTTTTT.

This clonotype was seen a few times. The rearrangement joins TRBV10-3 to TRBJ2-3; possible D gene TRBD2, 5 bases. Germline V gene lookup returns CDR1 ENHRY and CDR2 SYGVKD. The CDR3 runs to 14 residues. Trimming left V 4 bases short and J 3 bases short, with 11 bases between. CDR3 protein: CAISVASSTDTQYF. The CDR3 region has the DNA TGTGCCATCAGTGTAGCGTCCTCGACAGATACGCAGTATTTT.

The chain employs TRBV20-1 and TRBJ2-1, with 9 bases aligning to TRBD2. Germline loops: CDR1 DFQATT, CDR2 SNEGSKA (reference sequence). The CDR3 has 14 amino acids. Losses at the gene ends were 1 base for V and 5 bases for J; bases not matched to a gene: 3. CDR3 sequence reads: CSARGLAGNNEQFF. The CDR3 DNA follows: TGCAGTGCTAGAGGTCTAGCGGGAAACAATGAGCAGTTCTTC.

This clonotype came up a few times. J is TRBJ1-1 and V is TRBV19, with 8 positions matching TRBD1. Germline lookup yields CDR1 LNHDA and CDR2 SQIVND (reference sequence). The junction had 11 bases not matched to a gene; V was cut back by 5 bases and J by 6 bases. The CDR3 consists of 15 residues. Here the CDR3 DNA reads TGTGCCAGTAGTGGGCGACAGGGGTTTTTCGCTGAAGCTTTCTTT. Encoded protein: CASSGRQGFFAEAFF.

This clonotype was detected ten times or more. The chain is built from TRBV20-1 and TRBJ1-1, with D unclear. CDR3 size: 14 residues. Germline loops: CDR1 DFQATT, CDR2 SNEGSKA (reference sequence). Deletions cut 1 base from V and 1 base from J, with 10 bases between. CDR3 sequence: CSARVNSGNTEAFF. CDR3 sequence (DNA): TGCAGTGCTAGAGTGAACAGCGGGAACACTGAAGCTTTCTTT.

This chain uses TRBV3-1 with TRBJ1-1; unclear D gene. The ends were cut back, 3 bases at V and 1 base at J, with 3 bases in the middle. Germline V lookup: CDR1 LGHDT, CDR2 YNNKEL (reference sequence). The CDR3 is made up of 12 amino acids. As DNA, the CDR3 is TGTGCCAGCAGCCATCAGAACACTGAAGCTTTCTTT. Protein sequence: CASSHQNTEAFF.

This clonotype was seen ten or more times. The chain employs TRBV29-1 and TRBJ2-3; D remains unclear. The CDR3 is 14 amino acids. Germline values: CDR1 SQVTM, CDR2 ANQGSEA. V dropped 3 bases and J dropped 0 bases, with 10 bases sitting between them. DNA of the CDR3: TGCAGCGTTGATGAGACTGCTAGCACAGATACGCAGTATTTT. Encoded protein: CSVDETASTDTQYF.

V usage is TRBV28 and J usage is TRBJ1-2; 11 bases align to TRBD1. This CDR3 contains 16 residues. Looked up from germline, CDR1 is MDHEN and CDR2 is SYDVKM. V gave up 5 bases and J gave up 4 bases; unmatched junction bases: 9. The CDR3 nucleotides are TGTGCCAGCAGTACGCCCCGGACAGGGGGCACCTATGGCTACACCTTC. This codes for CASSTPRTGGTYGYTF.

This chain connects TRBV24-1 to TRBJ2-6; D remains ambiguous. The CDR3 consists of 15 residues. Germline CDR1 is KGHDR and CDR2 is SFDVKD. V lost 5 bases and J 4 bases, leaving 11 bases between the germline ends. CDR3 protein: CATSVGTTGANVLTF. CDR3 DNA sequence: TGTGCCACCAGTGTTGGTACTACAGGGGCCAACGTCCTGACTTTC.

The sample holds a few counts of this clonotype. The chain uses TRBV9 and TRBJ2-3; no definite D call. Germline CDR1 reads SGDLS; CDR2 reads YYNGEE. V was pared by 0 bases and J by 2 bases, with 4 bases between. The CDR3 sequence is 13 residues long. CDR3 sequence: CASSVVATDTQYF. The CDR3 DNA is TGTGCCAGCAGCGTAGTGGCCACAGATACGCAGTATTTT.